The 20 T cell receptor beta chains listed next were all sequenced from one sample in a study of shared clonotypes between healthy human individuals. Sequencing was performed with immunoSEQ multiplex PCR; in TCRdb, only in-frame clones are kept and a portion is missing. This table has 2 million to 3 million clones, 90% to 95% appearing once. The specimen sequenced was naive CD4+ T cells from PBMCs. Stated subset: CD45RA+ positively selected. These receptors were obtained from a man younger than 35 in good health. Some clones in this sample may be carry-over from other donors' samples.

As regards this clone: Other DNA sequences in the sample encode the same CDR3. The chain is built from TRBV20-1 and TRBJ2-5; D gene unclear. V lost 3 bases, J lost 3 bases, and 5 bases lay in between. Germline V gives CDR1 DFQATT, CDR2 SNEGSKA (reference sequence). This CDR3 has 11 amino acids. The CDR3 DNA sequence: TGCAGTGCTAGTTTGGAAGAGACCCAGTACTTC. It translates to CSASLEETQYF.

The chain has TRBV27 and TRBJ2-7, with 8 bases matching TRBD1. Germline V lookup: CDR1 MNHEY, CDR2 SMNVEV (reference sequence). The length of the CDR3 is 14 residues. With V trimmed by 6 bases and J by 4 bases, 8 bases remained unmatched. The CDR3: CASSYGTGPYEQYF. The DNA for the CDR3 is TGTGCCAGCAGCTACGGGACAGGACCTTACGAGCAGTACTTC.

The genes are TRBV9 and TRBJ1-1; 8 bases align to TRBD1. Germline lookup yields CDR1 SGDLS and CDR2 YYNGEE. With V trimmed by 0 bases and J by 4 bases, 8 bases remained unmatched. There are 16 residues in the CDR3. This CDR3 reads CASSVGGAGGITEAFF. Here the CDR3 DNA reads TGTGCCAGCAGCGTAGGAGGGGCAGGGGGCATCACTGAAGCTTTCTTT.

The chain joins TRBV5-1 to TRBJ2-1; D is possibly TRBD2 (5 bases). The CDR3 spans 15 residues. Trimming removed 0 bases from V and 8 bases from J, with 15 bases in between. In germline, CDR1 is SGHRS, CDR2 YFSETQ. The CDR3 protein is CASSLAGGSSHEQFF. As DNA, the CDR3 is TGCGCCAGCAGCTTGGCCGGCGGGTCTTCTCATGAGCAGTTCTTC.

The genes are TRBV5-5 and TRBJ2-7, with D perhaps matching TRBD1 (5 bases). The germline V gene encodes CDR1 SGHKS and CDR2 YYEKEE (reference sequence). With 3 bases removed from V and 0 bases from J, the gap between germline ends came to 10 bases. The CDR3 extends over 14 amino acids. CDR3 in amino acids: CASSSGQSSYEQYF. CDR3 nucleotides: TGTGCCAGCAGCTCCGGACAAAGCTCCTACGAGCAGTACTTC.

This chain connects TRBV7-9 to TRBJ2-3; 7 bases map to TRBD2. The germline V gene encodes CDR1 SEHNR and CDR2 FQNEAQ (reference sequence). The CDR3 spans 15 residues. V lost 4 bases to trimming and J lost 2 bases; unmatched junction nucleotides: 6. The CDR3 DNA reads as TGTGCCAGCAGCTATAGGGACTATTACACAGATACGCAGTATTTT. Its protein is CASSYRDYYTDTQYF.

This clone was recorded once. The V call is TRBV5-6, the J call TRBJ2-5; TRBD2 aligns across 10 bases. The CDR3 runs to 17 residues. Germline lookup yields CDR1 SGHDT and CDR2 YYEEEE. Trimming removed 4 bases from V and 4 bases from J; junction bases left unmatched: 13. The CDR3 DNA follows: TGTGCCAGCAGCCAAGAGAGACTAGCGGGTGTTAGAGAGACCCAGTACTTC. Its translation is CASSQERLAGVRETQYF.

J is TRBJ1-1 and V is TRBV11-1, with 10 nucleotides matching TRBD1. The V segment lost 3 bases and the J segment 7 bases; nucleotides outside the gene matches: 11. Looked up from germline, CDR1 is SGHAT and CDR2 is FQDESV (reference sequence). The CDR3 runs to 16 residues. CDR3 in DNA: TGTGCCAGCAGCTTGGGTGTGCTGGGACAGGGGCTTGAAGCTTTCTTT. It is translated as CASSLGVLGQGLEAFF.

The rearrangement links TRBV4-1 to TRBJ2-3, with D perhaps TRBD1 or TRBD2 (5 bases each). V was trimmed by 1 base and J by 0 bases, leaving 11 bases between them. From germline, CDR1 is MGHRA and CDR2 YSYEKL. The CDR3 totals 16 residues. The CDR3: CASSQGDGVSTDTQYF. The CDR3 bases are TGCGCCAGCAGCCAAGGGGACGGGGTGAGCACAGATACGCAGTATTTT.

The chain couples TRBV6-4 to TRBJ1-5; perhaps TRBD1 as D (6 bases). Germline CDR1 MRHNA, CDR2 SNTAGT. Trimming shortened V by 6 bases and J by 1 base, and 16 bases separated the two germline ends. The CDR3 is 16 residues long. Here the CDR3 DNA reads TGTGCCAGCAGAGGACAGTCGGGAAGAAGCAATCAGCCCCAGCATTTT. As protein: CASRGQSGRSNQPQHF.

The chain combines TRBV6-1 with TRBJ2-1; TRBD2 aligns across 12 bases. The CDR3 contains 18 residues. Per the germline V gene, CDR1 is MNHNS and CDR2 is SASEGT. The V and J ends lost 1 base and 9 bases, in that order; junction bases with no gene match: 13. CDR3 coding DNA: TGTGCCAGCAGTGAAGAGGCTAGCGGGAGGGCCGGTGTAGGTGAGCAGTTCTTC. The encoded protein is CASSEEASGRAGVGEQFF.

The V and J genes are TRBV5-1 and TRBJ2-1; D ambiguous. Trimming pared 2 bases from V and 7 bases from J, leaving 10 bases between. CDR3 length equals 13 residues. Germline lookup yields CDR1 SGHRS and CDR2 YFSETQ. The CDR3 is CASSLKVGNEQFF. In DNA form, the CDR3 reads TGCGCCAGCAGCTTAAAAGTCGGGAATGAGCAGTTCTTC.

This sequence joins TRBV19 and TRBJ2-7; TRBD2 might be the D (6 bases). The V gene's germline CDR1 is LNHDA and CDR2 SQIVND (reference sequence). The CDR3 loop spans 16 amino acids. Between the trimmed V and J ends, which lost 5 bases and 5 bases, there was a span of 22 bases. The CDR3 is CASSPLLSSDPHEQYF. CDR3 in DNA: TGTGCCAGTAGTCCGCTCCTCTCTAGCGACCCTCACGAGCAGTACTTC. The variable domain in full, completed from reference TRBV19 and TRBJ2-7, reads DGGITQSPKYLFRKEGQNVTLSCEQNLNHDAMYWYRQDPGQGLRLIYYSQIVNDFQKGDIAEGYSVSREKKESFPLTVTSAQKNPTAFYLCASSPLLSSDPHEQYFGPGTRLTVT.

The rearrangement uses TRBV7-8 and TRBJ1-2; D perhaps matches TRBD1 (5 bases). Trimming left V 3 bases short and J 8 bases short, with 16 bases between. The CDR3 spans 14 residues. The V gene's germline CDR1 is SGHVS and CDR2 FQNEAQ. The CDR3 is CASSFFSGGGGYTF. Here the CDR3 DNA reads TGTGCCAGCAGCTTTTTCTCTGGGGGAGGAGGCTACACCTTC.

The rearrangement uses TRBV27 and TRBJ2-1, with 9 nucleotides matching TRBD2. With 7 bases clipped from V and 5 bases from J, the junction kept 15 bases outside the gene matches. Germline values: CDR1 MNHEY, CDR2 SMNVEV (reference sequence). The CDR3 consists of 17 residues. The CDR3 loop reads CASKYGKGAGGHNEQFF. CDR3 bases: TGTGCCAGCAAGTATGGGAAGGGAGCGGGAGGTCACAATGAGCAGTTCTTC.

Remarks on this clone: This sample also contains other DNA sequences that code for the same CDR3. The gene calls are TRBV9 and TRBJ2-1; 10 nucleotides line up with TRBD2. Germline V gene sequence: CDR1 SGDLS, CDR2 YYNGEE. The CDR3 has 16 amino acids. Trimming took 0 bases from V and 4 from J; bases not matched to a gene: 4. In DNA form, the CDR3 reads TGTGCCAGCAGCGTAGTGGGGACTAGCGTGTACAATGAGCAGTTCTTC. Translation: CASSVVGTSVYNEQFF.

As regards this clone: At one end the junction does not follow the germline gene, possibly because of a read error. V gene TRBV5-1 combines with J gene TRBJ1-1, with D possibly TRBD1 on 5 matching bases. The germline gives CDR1 SGHRS, CDR2 YFSETQ. The CDR3 length is 15 residues. CDR3 sequence reads: CASRLVLGRIYEAFF. The CDR3 DNA sequence: TGCGCCAGCAGATTGGTTCTGGGACGGATTTATGAAGCTTTCTTT.

The chain employs TRBV6-4 and TRBJ2-3, with D maybe TRBD1 (5 bases). Germline V CDR1 and CDR2: MRHNA, SNTAGT. The V gene lost 5 bases and the J gene lost 6 bases, with 12 bases spanning the gap. CDR3 length: 13 amino acids. The CDR3 reads CASSFRVTDTQYF. The CDR3, as DNA: TGTGCCAGCAGTTTCAGGGTAACCGATACGCAGTATTTT.

With regard to this clone: Other DNA variants within this sample encode the same CDR3. The chain uses TRBV5-1 and TRBJ1-3; D might be TRBD1 (6 bases). The germline V and J ends were trimmed by 1 base and 4 bases, with 12 bases remaining between them. The CDR3 has 15 residues. Germline V gives CDR1 SGHRS, CDR2 YFSETQ. The CDR3 protein is CASSLQGLGGNTIYF. The CDR3 region has the DNA TGCGCCAGCAGCTTGCAGGGGCTAGGCGGAAACACCATATATTTT.

This clone was detected once. The chain employs TRBV6-1 and TRBJ2-2; no definite D call. V was clipped by 5 bases and J by 5 bases, with 12 bases between them. Germline V CDR1 and CDR2: MNHNS, SASEGT. The CDR3 is 14 residues long. CDR3 sequence: CASSTRTVTGELFF. The CDR3 DNA reads as TGTGCCAGCAGTACACGGACGGTAACCGGGGAGCTGTTTTTT.